This section outlines one T cell receptor beta chain sequence together with its context. Its target is unknown. These data come from a study of cytomegalovirus exposure and HLA in healthy donors. Overall study context: Inside one of the first data releases sat 80 million to 95 million unique TCRs taken from HLA-typed donors.

This CDR3 is 16 amino acids long. V lost 8 bases to trimming and J lost 0 bases, with 19 bases between them. Use of 60 Vbeta and 13 Jbeta primers characterized the PCR. TCRdb keeps only in-frame clones here, not all; method: immunoSEQ multiplex PCR. In the table there are 150,000 to 250,000 clones, approximately 79% of which are singletons. Study-wide results and caveats: Among TCR sequences, most were rare, though some public TCRs appeared in many donors.

The TCR was taken from a woman in her twenties or thirties in good health and CMV-seropositive. Material for sequencing was PBMCs. The chain recombines TRBV23-1 with TRBJ1-2; TRBD1 might be the D (6 bases). TRBV23-1 is filed as an ORF, its function uncertain. CDR3 region: CASFIGQFYPNYGYTF. CDR3 nucleotide sequence: TGCGCCAGCTTCATCGGACAGTTTTACCCTAACTATGGCTACACCTTC.